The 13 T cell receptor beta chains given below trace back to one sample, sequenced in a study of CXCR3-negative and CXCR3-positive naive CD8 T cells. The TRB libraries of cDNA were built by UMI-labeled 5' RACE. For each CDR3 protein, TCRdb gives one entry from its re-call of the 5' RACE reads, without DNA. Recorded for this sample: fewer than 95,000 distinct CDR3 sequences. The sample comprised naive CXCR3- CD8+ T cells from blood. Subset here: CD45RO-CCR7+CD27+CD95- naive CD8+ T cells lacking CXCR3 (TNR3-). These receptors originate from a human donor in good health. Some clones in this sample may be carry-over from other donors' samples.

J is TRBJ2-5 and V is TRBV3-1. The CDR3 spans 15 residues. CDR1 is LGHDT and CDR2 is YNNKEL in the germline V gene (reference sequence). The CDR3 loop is CASSPRTWSQETQYF.

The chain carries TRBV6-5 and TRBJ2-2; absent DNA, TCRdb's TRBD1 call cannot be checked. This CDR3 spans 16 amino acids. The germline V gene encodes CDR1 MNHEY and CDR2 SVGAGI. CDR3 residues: CASSYSVGGPTGELFF.

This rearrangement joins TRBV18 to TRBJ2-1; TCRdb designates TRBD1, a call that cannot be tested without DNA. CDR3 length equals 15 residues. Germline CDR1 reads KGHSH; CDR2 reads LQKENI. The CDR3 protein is CASSPGTLSYNEQFF.

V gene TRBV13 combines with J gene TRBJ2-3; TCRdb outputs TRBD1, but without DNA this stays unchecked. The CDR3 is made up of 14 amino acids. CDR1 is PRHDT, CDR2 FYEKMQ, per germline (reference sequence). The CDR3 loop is CASSPRRLTDTQYF.

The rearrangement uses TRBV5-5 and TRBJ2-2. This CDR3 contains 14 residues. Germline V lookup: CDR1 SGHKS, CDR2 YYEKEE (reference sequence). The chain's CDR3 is CASSPSTGTGELFF.

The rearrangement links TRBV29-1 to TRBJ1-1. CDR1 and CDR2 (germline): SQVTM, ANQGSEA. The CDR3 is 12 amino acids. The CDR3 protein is CSVQDSNTEAFF.

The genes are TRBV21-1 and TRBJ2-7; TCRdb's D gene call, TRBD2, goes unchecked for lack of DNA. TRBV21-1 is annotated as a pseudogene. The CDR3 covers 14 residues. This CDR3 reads CASRRGLAGLEQYF.

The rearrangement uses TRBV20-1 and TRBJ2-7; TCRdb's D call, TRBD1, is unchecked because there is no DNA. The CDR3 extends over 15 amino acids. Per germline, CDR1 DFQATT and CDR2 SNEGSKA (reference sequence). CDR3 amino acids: CSARDRDRFLYEQYF.

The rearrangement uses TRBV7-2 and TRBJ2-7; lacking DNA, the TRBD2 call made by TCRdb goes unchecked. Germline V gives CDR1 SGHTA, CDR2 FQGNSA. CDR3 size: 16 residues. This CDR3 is CASSLGLAGGYYEQYF.

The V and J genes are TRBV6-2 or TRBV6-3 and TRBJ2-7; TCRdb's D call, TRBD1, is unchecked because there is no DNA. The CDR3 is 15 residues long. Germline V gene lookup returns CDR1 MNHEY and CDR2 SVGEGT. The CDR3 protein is CASKDRTAGYYEQYF.

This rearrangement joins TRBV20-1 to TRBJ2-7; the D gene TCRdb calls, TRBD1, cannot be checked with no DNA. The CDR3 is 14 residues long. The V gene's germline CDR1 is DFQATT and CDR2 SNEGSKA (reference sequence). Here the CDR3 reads CSATLPGQIYEQYF.

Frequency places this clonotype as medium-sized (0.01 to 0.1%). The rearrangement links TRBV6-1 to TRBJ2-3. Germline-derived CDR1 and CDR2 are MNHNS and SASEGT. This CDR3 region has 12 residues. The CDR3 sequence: CASTQRHDTQYF.

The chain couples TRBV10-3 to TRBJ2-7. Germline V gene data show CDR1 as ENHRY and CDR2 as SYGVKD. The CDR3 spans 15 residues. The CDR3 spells CAISESWGSSYEQYF.